This entry describes one TCR beta chain. The CDR3 sequence is 12 residues long. Germline-derived CDR1 and CDR2 are MGHRA and YSYEKL. V gave up 5 bases and J gave up 8 bases, with 9 bases separating them. Study members were between about 18 and 95 years old and lived in around 24 US regions. The data originate from a study of blood T cell repertoires in COVID-19. Study details: Specimens from acute and convalescent COVID-19 originated in the United States, Italy and Spain.

How the authors handled the data: Reference gene primer amplification gave estimated nucleated cell counts. Profiled with immunoSEQ multiplex PCR; TCRdb holds only in-frame clones, not every one. The V and J calls and clone size were taken over from that table, and D and trimming were inferred from the DNA. The top ten hold roughly 1% of the sample, which has about 350,000 clones, less than 90% seen once. The V and J genes are TRBV4-1 and TRBJ2-2; maybe TRBD2 (5 bases). This TCR was sampled from a woman in her twenties or thirties who had recovered from COVID-19. What was sequenced was PBMCs or T cells enriched from blood (not recorded which). The CDR3 protein is CASSSSGGELFF. The CDR3 DNA is TGCGCCAGCAGCTCGTCGGGGGGGGAGCTGTTTTTT.